A selection of T cell receptor beta chains follows, all from one sample in a study of T-cell memory formation after mild COVID-19. A single record per CDR3 protein comes from TCRdb applying MiXCR to the 5' RACE reads. The repertoire consists of fewer than 700,000 distinct CDR3 sequences, with 18% occurring once and the leading ten covering around 12%. Sequenced input: PBMCs or a T cell subset sorted from them (not recorded which). All receptors derive from an adult woman who had mild COVID-19 (a few samples of this study predate the infection). Cell type and time point are not known. Each CDR3 is given with its conserved first and last residue. A D gene is named only where the DNA matches it firmly. Size tells how often a clone was seen (once, few, many) or the class of an expanded clone, and some rows leave it out.

J: TRBJ2-5
V: TRBV4-2
D: .
size: .
DNA: TGTGCCAGCAGCCAAGACCGATACAGCGGGTCGGAGGATGAGACCCAGTACTTC
CDR3: CASSQDRYSGSEDETQYF

J: TRBJ2-7
V: TRBV4-2
D: TRBD2
size: .
DNA: TGTGCCAGCAGCCCATTGACTAGCGGGGGGGCAGGGTACGAGCAGTACTTC
CDR3: CASSPLTSGGAGYEQYF

J: TRBJ1-2
V: TRBV5-1
D: .
size: .
DNA: TGCGCCAGCAGCTTGGCCGGGGGCGGACTACCCGGCTACACCTTC
CDR3: CASSLAGGGLPGYTF

J: TRBJ2-1
V: TRBV10-3
D: TRBD2
size: .
DNA: TGTGCCATCAGGACGGCGGGAGCAAGGAATGAGCAGTTCTTC
CDR3: CAIRTAGARNEQFF

J: TRBJ1-5
V: TRBV6-1
D: TRBD1
size: few
DNA: TGTGCCAGCAGAGAATTTTCGACAGGGAATCAGCCCCAGCATTTT
CDR3: CASREFSTGNQPQHF

J: TRBJ2-1
V: TRBV5-1
D: TRBD2
size: .
DNA: TGCGCCAGCAGCTTGTCCGGGACTAGCGGGGAGCAGTTCTTC
CDR3: CASSLSGTSGEQFF

J: TRBJ1-2
V: TRBV19
D: .
size: .
DNA: TGTGCCAGTAGTATACCCACCGGGACCGGGAATGGCTACACCTTC
CDR3: CASSIPTGTGNGYTF

J: TRBJ1-6
V: TRBV18
D: TRBD1
size: .
DNA: TGTGCCAGCCGGGGACAGCTTGATTCACCCCTCCACTTT
CDR3: CASRGQLDSPLHF

J: TRBJ2-1
V: TRBV6-1
D: .
size: .
DNA: TGTGCCAGCAGTTATCCAACGGTGGCCGTTTACAATGAGCAGTTCTTC
CDR3: CASSYPTVAVYNEQFF

J: TRBJ2-7
V: TRBV12-3/TRBV12-4
D: .
size: many
DNA: TGTGCCAGCAGTCCAGGCGACGAGCAGTACTTC
CDR3: CASSPGDEQYF

J: TRBJ1-5
V: TRBV2
D: .
size: few
DNA: TGTGCCAGCAGTGATGACCGGTGGAACCCCCAGCATTTT
CDR3: CASSDDRWNPQHF

J: TRBJ1-6
V: TRBV10-3
D: .
size: .
DNA: TGTGCCATCAGTGAGAGGCGGGATTCACCCCTCCACTTT
CDR3: CAISERRDSPLHF

J: TRBJ1-1
V: TRBV23-1
D: .
size: few
DNA: TGCGCCAGCAGTCAATCCCTATTTCCGGGCCCCAACACTGAAGCTTTCTTT
CDR3: CASSQSLFPGPNTEAFF

J: TRBJ1-2
V: TRBV5-6
D: .
size: .
DNA: TGTGCCAGCAGCTTGATGGGGGTTGGCTACACCTTC
CDR3: CASSLMGVGYTF

J: TRBJ2-1
V: TRBV13
D: .
size: few
DNA: TGTGCCAGCAGATGGTTCGGGGAGGGGGCGCCCACCTACAATGAGCAGTTCTTC
CDR3: CASRWFGEGAPTYNEQFF

J: TRBJ1-1
V: TRBV6-5
D: .
size: many
DNA: TGTGCCAGCAGTTATAGCCGGAACACTGAAGCTTTCTTT
CDR3: CASSYSRNTEAFF

J: TRBJ1-1
V: TRBV20-1
D: TRBD1
size: few
DNA: TGCAGTGCTTCTGTCCCGGGACAGGGGACTGAAGCTTTCTTT
CDR3: CSASVPGQGTEAFF

J: TRBJ2-7
V: TRBV20-1
D: TRBD2
size: many
DNA: TGCAGTGCGCGTACTAGCGGGAGGGCCTACGAGCAGTACTTC
CDR3: CSARTSGRAYEQYF

J: TRBJ1-2
V: TRBV4-1
D: .
size: many
DNA: TGCGCCAGCAGCCAAGGGGACATCAGAGCTAACTATGGCTACACCTTC
CDR3: CASSQGDIRANYGYTF

J: TRBJ2-7
V: TRBV29-1
D: .
size: .
DNA: TGCAGCGTTGGTCCATCGGGAGCTTCCTACGAGCAGTACTTC
CDR3: CSVGPSGASYEQYF

J: TRBJ2-2
V: TRBV7-6
D: .
size: .
DNA: TGTGCCAGCAGCTTAGCTGGGCAGGTGGGCGCCGGGGAGCTGTTTTTT
CDR3: CASSLAGQVGAGELFF

J: TRBJ1-4
V: TRBV20-1
D: TRBD1
size: .
DNA: TGCAGTGCTTCCATTTACAGGGGAGGCGAAAAACTGTTTTTT
CDR3: CSASIYRGGEKLFF

J: TRBJ2-7
V: TRBV6-1
D: TRBD2
size: .
DNA: TGTGCCACCCTTAGCGGGGCGGTCGTCCACGAGCAGTACTTC
CDR3: CATLSGAVVHEQYF

J: TRBJ2-1
V: TRBV30
D: TRBD2
size: few
DNA: TGTGCCTGGAGAGTAGCGGGGGGGCCTCGTGAGCAGTTCTTC
CDR3: CAWRVAGGPREQFF

J: TRBJ1-3
V: TRBV10-2
D: TRBD1
size: .
DNA: TGCGCCAGCAGAGCCCTCAGGGGGAACTCTGGAAACACCATATATTTT
CDR3: CASRALRGNSGNTIYF

J: TRBJ2-7
V: TRBV11-2
D: .
size: few
DNA: TGTGCCAGCAGCTTAGTGTCGGCACCCTACGAGCAGTACTTC
CDR3: CASSLVSAPYEQYF

J: TRBJ1-2
V: TRBV7-9
D: .
size: .
DNA: TGTGCCAGCAGCTTAGCCCAGCCCTATGGCTACACCTTC
CDR3: CASSLAQPYGYTF

J: TRBJ2-1
V: TRBV7-2
D: .
size: many
DNA: TGTGCCAGCAGCTTTTTTGGGTTGGATGAGCAGTTCTTC
CDR3: CASSFFGLDEQFF

J: TRBJ2-5
V: TRBV5-4
D: TRBD1
size: .
DNA: TGTGCCAGCAGGACGACAGGGGCGGAGACCCAGTACTTC
CDR3: CASRTTGAETQYF

J: TRBJ2-6
V: TRBV4-2
D: TRBD1
size: few
DNA: TGTGCCAGCAGCCAAGACCGGGACAGGGGCCTCTGGGCCAACGTCCTGACTTTC
CDR3: CASSQDRDRGLWANVLTF

J: TRBJ2-3
V: TRBV11-2
D: .
size: few
DNA: TGTGCCAGCAGCTTAGATCGTGGGACCCCAACCACAGATACGCAGTATTTT
CDR3: CASSLDRGTPTTDTQYF

J: TRBJ2-3
V: TRBV15
D: .
size: many
DNA: TGTGCCACCAGCAGAGACCCCACAGATACGCAGTATTTT
CDR3: CATSRDPTDTQYF

J: TRBJ1-1
V: TRBV7-8
D: .
size: few
DNA: TGTGCCAGCATGGTGTCAGGGAACACTGAAGCTTTCTTT
CDR3: CASMVSGNTEAFF

J: TRBJ2-7
V: TRBV7-9
D: .
size: many
DNA: TGTGCCAGCAGTTCTAGCCGGGATCCCACCTCCTACGAGCAGTACTTC
CDR3: CASSSSRDPTSYEQYF

J: TRBJ2-7
V: TRBV5-5
D: .
size: .
DNA: TGTGCCAGCAGCTTGCCGGCGGGGGCAGGATACGAGCAGTACTTC
CDR3: CASSLPAGAGYEQYF